The entry below describes one T cell receptor beta chain. The antigen remains unidentified. These data are taken from a study of CD8+ T cells in alopecia areata. General study results and limits: Under tofacitinib, numerous expanded lesional clonotypes remained detectable in scalp and blood. Under tofacitinib, fewer expanded CD8+ clones appeared among the top 100 scalp clones. Higher clonality and more expanded CD8+ clones appeared in lesional than normal scalp.

The CDR3 contains 14 residues. Germline assignment: CDR1 LGHNA and CDR2 YNFKEQ. V lost 0 bases, J lost 7 bases, and 7 bases lay in between. Indicated treatment: oral pan-JAK inhibitor, 5-10 mg twice daily. Following RNA extraction, reverse transcription yielded cDNA that acted as the sequencing template. The method was immunoSEQ multiplex PCR; TCRdb's version includes in-frame clones alone and lacks a portion of them. The data hold some 220,000 clones, with roughly 56% observed a single time. The specimen comprised CD4+ T cells sorted from blood, sampled at week 4, from a patient treated with tofacitinib. The receptor's source is a human donor with alopecia areata. The genes are TRBV4-2 and TRBJ1-6, with unresolved D. The CDR3 loop is CASSQDYANSPLHF. The CDR3 nucleotides are TGTGCCAGCAGCCAAGATTATGCGAATTCACCCCTCCACTTT.